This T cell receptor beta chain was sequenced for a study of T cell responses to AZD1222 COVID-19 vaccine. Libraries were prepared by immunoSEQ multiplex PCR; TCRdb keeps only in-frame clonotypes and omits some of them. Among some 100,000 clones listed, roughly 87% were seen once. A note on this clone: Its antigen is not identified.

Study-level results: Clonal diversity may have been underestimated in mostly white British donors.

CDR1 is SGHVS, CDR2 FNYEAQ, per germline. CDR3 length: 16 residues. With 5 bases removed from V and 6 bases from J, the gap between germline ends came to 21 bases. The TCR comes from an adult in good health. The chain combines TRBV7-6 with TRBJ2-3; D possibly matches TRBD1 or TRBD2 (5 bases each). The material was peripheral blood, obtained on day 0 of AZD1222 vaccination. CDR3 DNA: TGTGCCAGCAGCCTAACGGTTGGGGGATGGGTTGATACGCAGTATTTT. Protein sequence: CASSLTVGGWVDTQYF.